Below are 26 T cell receptor beta chains sequenced from a single sample in a study of CD8 T cells in ankylosing spondylitis. Study findings and constraints: Characteristic, it appeared, of ankylosing spondylitis blood was a TCR beta motif of about eight highly homologous variants.

Using its own MiXCR run on the 5' RACE reads, TCRdb lists one record per CDR3 protein. The sample has 130,000 or so distinct CDR3 sequences, 15% to 20% seen once. These receptors have no known antigen. Source material: blood, either unsorted or a sorted T cell fraction (not recorded which). The origin of the receptors is a male donor with ankylosing spondylitis.

V gene TRBV5-6 combines with J gene TRBJ1-4; D is unclear. The germline V and J ends were trimmed by 7 bases and 5 bases, with 18 bases remaining between them. Germline values: CDR1 SGHDT, CDR2 YYEEEE. This CDR3 has 15 residues. The CDR3, as DNA: TGTGCCAGCGGCACAAACCGGGGAATGAATGAAAAACTGTTTTTT. Its translation is CASGTNRGMNEKLFF.

This clonotype was counted between two and nine times. One end of the junction is discordant with germline, which a read error may explain. The V and J genes are TRBV7-9 and TRBJ2-1; D gene unclear. The CDR3 covers 15 residues. Germline V gives CDR1 SEHNR, CDR2 FQNEAQ (reference sequence). The chain's CDR3 is CVSSLSETPYNEQFF. CDR3 coding DNA: TGTGTCAGCAGCTTAAGCGAAACTCCCTACAATGAGCAGTTCTTC.

This clonotype showed up just a few times. The V and J genes are TRBV27 and TRBJ1-2; 8 bases fit TRBD1. The CDR3 has 15 residues. Losses at the gene ends were 5 bases for V and 5 bases for J; bases not matched to a gene: 10. Germline values: CDR1 MNHEY, CDR2 SMNVEV (reference sequence). The CDR3 DNA sequence: TGTGCCAGCAGTGACAGGGGACCACGGAAGTATGGCTACACCTTC. Its translation: CASSDRGPRKYGYTF.

The gene calls are TRBV20-1 and TRBJ2-1; maybe TRBD2 (5 bases). V was shortened by 2 bases and J by 2 bases, with 10 bases between the two germline ends. The CDR3 runs to 14 residues. Germline CDR1 is DFQATT and CDR2 is SNEGSKA (reference sequence). The CDR3 DNA sequence: TGCAGTGCTAGACCTAGCAGCACCTACAATGAGCAGTTCTTC. It codes for CSARPSSTYNEQFF.

V is TRBV2 and J is TRBJ2-4; D remains ambiguous. There are 15 residues in the CDR3. Trimming removed 1 base at V and 1 base at J, with 8 bases between. Germline V gene data show CDR1 as SNHLY and CDR2 as FYNNEI. CDR3 in amino acids: CASSEGARAKNIQYF. CDR3 nucleotides: TGTGCCAGCAGTGAAGGGGCGCGGGCCAAAAACATTCAGTACTTC.

This clonotype was seen a handful of times. The chain's CDR3 is CASSQDLLAGEETQYF. CDR3 DNA sequence: TGTGCCAGCAGCCAAGATCTCCTAGCGGGAGAAGAGACCCAGTACTTC. The chain has TRBV3-1 and TRBJ2-5; TRBD2 matches 10 bases. Germline V CDR1 and CDR2: LGHDT, YNNKEL (reference sequence). This CDR3 spans 16 amino acids. Trimming cost V 0 bases and J 3 bases; bases outside gene matches: 4.

This clonotype was seen repeatedly, ten times or more. The chain has TRBV2 and TRBJ1-1; D call uncertain. The CDR3 extends over 12 amino acids. The germline gives CDR1 SNHLY, CDR2 FYNNEI. The V gene lost 6 bases and the J gene lost 0 bases, with 5 bases spanning the gap. CDR3 DNA sequence: TGTGCCAGCAGGGCTATGAACACTGAAGCTTTCTTT. This translates into CASRAMNTEAFF. Drawing the rest from reference TRBV2 and TRBJ1-1, the complete variable domain is EPEVTQTPSHQVTQMGQEVILRCVPISNHLYFYWYRQILGQKVEFLVSFYNNEISEKSEIFDDQFSVERPDGSNFTLKIRSTKLEDSAMYFCASRAMNTEAFFGQGTRLTVV.

This clonotype showed up just a few times. This sequence joins TRBV18 and TRBJ2-1; 8 bases agree with TRBD2. Germline V gene lookup returns CDR1 KGHSH and CDR2 LQKENI. CDR3 length equals 15 residues. The J segment lost 9 bases and the V segment lost 3 bases, leaving 10 bases of the junction unmatched. CDR3 coding DNA: TGTGCCAGCTCACCCCTATACGCTACTAGCGGTGAGCAGTTCTTC. Its translation: CASSPLYATSGEQFF.

Judged by abundance, this clonotype is medium-sized. For the CDR3, the DNA is TGCGCCAGCAGGCAAACGACTGGGAGCACTGAAGCTTTCTTT. Its protein product is CASRQTTGSTEAFF. The chain links TRBV10-2 to TRBJ1-1; no clear D gene. The CDR3 totals 14 residues. Germline-derived CDR1 and CDR2 are WSHSY and SAAADI. V was shortened by 6 bases and J by 4 bases, with 15 bases between the two germline ends.

Ten or more counts support this clonotype. This chain connects TRBV27 to TRBJ2-7; 7 positions agree with TRBD1. Trimming took 6 bases from V and 0 from J; bases not matched to a gene: 5. In germline, CDR1 is MNHEY, CDR2 SMNVEV (reference sequence). There are 14 residues in the CDR3. The CDR3 DNA sequence: TGTGCCAGCAGCCAGGGGGACAGCTCCTACGAGCAGTACTTC. Its translation is CASSQGDSSYEQYF.

The rearrangement joins TRBV4-1 to TRBJ2-2, with D possibly being TRBD1 (5 bases). With 1 base removed from V and 7 bases from J, the gap between germline ends came to 13 bases. This CDR3 is 15 amino acids long. Germline lookup yields CDR1 MGHRA and CDR2 YSYEKL. The CDR3 here is CASSQVSGSIGELFF. DNA for the CDR3: TGCGCCAGCAGCCAAGTTTCAGGGTCGATCGGGGAGCTGTTTTTT.

The V gene is TRBV20-1, the J gene TRBJ2-1, with a weak D call TRBD2 (6 bases). The CDR3 covers 12 residues. Trimming removed 1 base at V and 6 bases at J, with 7 bases between. Germline V gene sequence: CDR1 DFQATT, CDR2 SNEGSKA (reference sequence). The CDR3 sequence is CSARGGLNEQFF. CDR3 sequence (DNA): TGCAGTGCTAGAGGGGGACTCAATGAGCAGTTCTTC.

There are a few counts of this clonotype. The chain recombines TRBV11-2 with TRBJ2-2; TRBD2 matches 7 bases. Looked up from germline, CDR1 is SGHAT and CDR2 is FQNNGV. Unmatched junction bases numbered 15, after V lost 5 bases and J lost 6 bases. This CDR3 is 17 amino acids long. CDR3 in amino acids: CASSPRGGSYRAGELFF. In nucleotides, the CDR3 is TGTGCCAGCAGCCCCCGGGGAGGGTCTTATCGCGCCGGGGAGCTGTTTTTT. The full variable domain, rest sourced from reference TRBV11-2 and TRBJ2-2, is EAGVAQSPRYKIIEKRQSVAFWCNPISGHATLYWYQQILGQGPKLLIQFQNNGVVDDSQLPKDRFSAERLKGVDSTLKIQPAKLEDSAVYLCASSPRGGSYRAGELFFGEGSRLTVL.

In DNA form, the CDR3 reads TGTGCCAGCAGCTTAGCGCCCCTCACTAGCGGAAACTACGAGCAGTACTTC. As protein: CASSLAPLTSGNYEQYF. This chain connects TRBV7-9 to TRBJ2-7, with 8 nucleotides matching TRBD2. The germline V gene has CDR1 SEHNR and CDR2 FQNEAQ (reference sequence). The CDR3 consists of 17 residues. With V trimmed by 0 bases and J by 3 bases, 10 bases remained unmatched.

This clonotype was recorded a few times. The rearrangement uses TRBV7-2 and TRBJ2-1; the D gene is possibly TRBD1 (7 bases). Per germline, CDR1 SGHTA and CDR2 FQGNSA. The ends were cut back, 5 bases at V and 0 bases at J, with 14 bases in the middle. The CDR3 is 16 residues long. This CDR3 reads CASSPSGGSSYNEQFF. CDR3 DNA: TGTGCCAGCAGCCCTTCAGGGGGGAGCTCCTACAATGAGCAGTTCTTC.

This chain connects TRBV14 to TRBJ1-1, with 7 bases aligning to TRBD1. Germline assignment: CDR1 SGHDN and CDR2 FVKESK. This CDR3 is built from 14 residues. Trimming cost V 3 bases and J 7 bases; bases outside gene matches: 8. CDR3 in amino acids: CASSHWAGTDEAFF. CDR3 coding DNA: TGTGCCAGCAGCCATTGGGCCGGGACAGATGAAGCTTTCTTT.

This clonotype was seen a handful of times. V gene TRBV20-1 combines with J gene TRBJ1-5; perhaps TRBD1 as D (5 bases). Looked up from germline, CDR1 is DFQATT and CDR2 is SNEGSKA (reference sequence). The germline V and J ends were trimmed by 1 base and 4 bases, with 14 bases remaining between them. The CDR3 is 15 amino acids. The CDR3 DNA follows: TGCAGTGCTAGAGTTGGGACGGTCTCAAATCAGCCCCAGCATTTT. Translated, it gives CSARVGTVSNQPQHF.

The rearrangement joins TRBV4-2 to TRBJ2-1, with D possibly being TRBD2 (6 bases). V lost 9 bases and J 4 bases, leaving 13 bases between the germline ends. CDR3 length: 13 residues. The germline V gene has CDR1 LGHNA and CDR2 YNFKEQ. The CDR3 bases are TGTGCCAGTGGGGGACTCAAATACAATGAGCAGTTCTTC. Translation gives CASGGLKYNEQFF.

The chain has TRBV14 and TRBJ2-1; D unresolved. Germline lookup yields CDR1 SGHDN and CDR2 FVKESK. V dropped 0 bases and J dropped 2 bases, with 14 bases sitting between them. The CDR3 has 17 residues. The CDR3 region has the DNA TGTGCCAGCAGCCAAGAATTTCCGGAATTACCCTACAATGAGCAGTTCTTC. Protein product: CASSQEFPELPYNEQFF. Full variable domain (remainder filled in from reference TRBV14 and TRBJ2-1): EAGVTQFPSHSVIEKGQTVTLRCDPISGHDNLYWYRRVMGKEIKFLLHFVKESKQDESGMPNNRFLAERTGGTYSTLKVQPAELEDSGVYFCASSQEFPELPYNEQFFGPGTRLTVL.

This clonotype was recorded a few times. The V gene is TRBV9, the J gene TRBJ2-7; TRBD2 is a possible D gene (6 bases). Deletions cut 3 bases from V and 2 bases from J, with 12 bases between. The CDR3 length is 14 residues. Germline CDR1 reads SGDLS; CDR2 reads YYNGEE. The CDR3 reads CASSGTGGPYEQYF. The CDR3 nucleotides read TGTGCCAGCAGCGGTACCGGAGGGCCCTACGAGCAGTACTTC.

The chain is built from TRBV2 and TRBJ1-1; D is ambiguous. V lost 7 bases to trimming and J lost 7 bases, with 22 bases between them. Germline-derived CDR1 and CDR2 are SNHLY and FYNNEI. The CDR3 sequence is 15 residues long. In DNA form, the CDR3 reads TGTGCCAGCACATCAGGACCCCTTCTACCGGGTGAAGCTTTCTTT. This encodes CASTSGPLLPGEAFF. Full variable domain (missing parts from reference TRBV2 and TRBJ1-1): EPEVTQTPSHQVTQMGQEVILRCVPISNHLYFYWYRQILGQKVEFLVSFYNNEISEKSEIFDDQFSVERPDGSNFTLKIRSTKLEDSAMYFCASTSGPLLPGEAFFGQGTRLTVV.

This clonotype has only a few counts. The chain combines TRBV7-9 with TRBJ1-5; tentatively, D is TRBD1 (5 bases). V was shortened by 1 base and J by 2 bases, with 12 bases between the two germline ends. Germline V gene lookup returns CDR1 SEHNR and CDR2 FQNEAQ (reference sequence). The CDR3 contains 16 residues. The DNA for the CDR3 is TGTGCCAGCAGCTTAGGCCCGCCGGGGCGCAATCAGCCCCAGCATTTT. As protein: CASSLGPPGRNQPQHF.

J is TRBJ2-7 and V is TRBV27; perhaps D is TRBD1 or TRBD2 (5 bases each). The CDR3 runs to 14 residues. V lost 7 bases, J lost 0 bases, and 13 bases lay in between. Germline CDR1 and CDR2: MNHEY and SMNVEV (reference sequence). The CDR3 region is CASTGTDPSYEQYF. CDR3 sequence (DNA): TGTGCCAGCACCGGGACGGACCCCTCCTACGAGCAGTACTTC.

This clonotype was observed a few times. The chain is built from TRBV7-9 and TRBJ1-5, with D uncertain. The CDR3 extends over 13 amino acids. CDR1 and CDR2 from the germline V gene are SEHNR and FQNEAQ (reference sequence). V was clipped by 5 bases and J by 6 bases, with 11 bases between them. The CDR3 protein is CASSVTRGQPQHF. DNA for the CDR3: TGTGCCAGCAGCGTAACCCGGGGTCAGCCCCAGCATTTT.

The rearrangement uses TRBV5-1 and TRBJ1-4; TRBD1 aligns across 7 bases. The CDR3 contains 17 residues. The J segment lost 4 bases and the V segment lost 5 bases, leaving 14 bases of the junction unmatched. Per germline, CDR1 SGHRS and CDR2 YFSETQ. In DNA form, the CDR3 reads TGCGCCAGCAGTCAATGGGCGCAGGGGGGACTTAATGAAAAACTGTTTTTT. Translating it yields CASSQWAQGGLNEKLFF.

V is TRBV5-1 and J is TRBJ2-2; possible D gene TRBD1, 6 bases. Germline CDR1 and CDR2: SGHRS and YFSETQ. V was pared by 4 bases and J by 0 bases, with 19 bases between. CDR3 length: 18 residues. CDR3: CASSPWTDRLSNTGELFF. CDR3 coding DNA: TGCGCCAGCAGCCCCTGGACAGACCGACTCTCGAACACCGGGGAGCTGTTTTTT. The full variable domain, with the rest looked up from reference TRBV5-1 and TRBJ2-2, is KAGVTQTPRYLIKTRGQQVTLSCSPISGHRSVSWYQQTPGQGLQFLFEYFSETQRNKGNFPGRFSGRQFSNSRSEMNVSTLELGDSALYLCASSPWTDRLSNTGELFFGEGSRLTVL.